Each of the 8 T cell receptor beta chains below was sequenced from the same sample in a study of blood T cell repertoires in COVID-19. Profiling relied on immunoSEQ multiplex PCR, and the TCRdb table lists in-frame clones only, not all of them. The table has just over 300,000 clones, 87% seen once. The sample comprised peripheral blood. The receptor source for this set is a man aged 18 to 35 with active or convalescent COVID-19.

The chain recombines TRBV7-9 with TRBJ2-1, with 10 bases lining up with TRBD1. Germline V gene lookup returns CDR1 SEHNR and CDR2 FQNEAQ (reference sequence). Germline trimming cut 5 bases from V and 8 bases from J; bases unmatched to any gene: 9. CDR3 size: 15 residues. CDR3 coding DNA: TGTGCCAGCAGCCGACCGGGACAGGGGATCTATGAGCAGTTCTTC. Its translation: CASSRPGQGIYEQFF.

This clone was observed a handful of times. The J gene is TRBJ1-4, the V gene TRBV15; D uncertain. The CDR3 is 16 amino acids. CDR1 and CDR2 from the germline V gene are LNHNV and YYDKDF (reference sequence). Trimming left V 0 bases short and J 10 bases short, with 18 bases between. CDR3 amino acids: CATSRDVAGQPGKLFF. The CDR3 DNA reads TGTGCCACCAGCAGAGATGTGGCAGGCCAACCAGGAAAACTGTTTTTT.

The rearrangement links TRBV7-3 to TRBJ2-3, with D unclear. Germline V gene data show CDR1 as SGHTA and CDR2 as FQGTGA. With 1 base removed from V and 4 bases from J, the gap between germline ends came to 6 bases. The CDR3 is 13 amino acids. The CDR3 region has the DNA TGTGCCAGCAGCTTAATGGCCGCAGATACGCAGTATTTT. Its protein product is CASSLMAADTQYF.

This clone has just a few counts. This chain links TRBV28 with TRBJ2-1; the D gene is possibly TRBD1 (6 bases). The CDR3 consists of 14 residues. Per germline, CDR1 MDHEN and CDR2 SYDVKM. V was cut by 1 base and J by 7 bases, with 11 bases left in between. The CDR3 reads CASSLLGAWNEQFF. The CDR3 DNA follows: TGTGCCAGCAGTTTATTGGGGGCTTGGAATGAGCAGTTCTTC. The full variable domain, with the rest looked up from reference TRBV28 and TRBJ2-1, is DVKVTQSSRYLVKRTGEKVFLECVQDMDHENMFWYRQDPGLGLRLIYFSYDVKMKEKGDIPEGYSVSREKKERFSLILESASTNQTSMYLCASSLLGAWNEQFFGPGTRLTVL.

The J gene is TRBJ1-5, the V gene TRBV7-8, with 7 bases that match TRBD1. V dropped 5 bases and J dropped 2; count of bases not matched to a gene: 12. The V gene's germline CDR1 is SGHVS and CDR2 FQNEAQ. The CDR3 is 17 residues long. The CDR3: CASSTSQGNWGNQPQHF. Written as DNA, the CDR3 is TGTGCCAGCAGCACATCACAGGGGAATTGGGGCAATCAGCCCCAGCATTTT.

The V gene is TRBV11-2, the J gene TRBJ1-5, with D tentatively TRBD1 (5 bases). This CDR3 comprises 13 residues. Germline V CDR1 and CDR2: SGHAT, FQNNGV. The germline V and J ends were trimmed by 6 bases and 7 bases, with 13 bases remaining between them. CDR3 sequence (DNA): TGTGCCAGCAGTATAGGGGAGGGACAGCCCCAGCATTTT. Translation gives CASSIGEGQPQHF.

The genes are TRBV5-4 and TRBJ2-7, with D possibly TRBD2 on 6 matching bases. Trimming took 4 bases from V and 5 from J, leaving 19 bases between them. This CDR3 has 15 amino acids. Per the germline V gene, CDR1 is SGHNT and CDR2 is YYREEE (reference sequence). As DNA, the CDR3 is TGTGCCAGCAGCCCCAGACGGGGGAGGAAGGACGAGCAGTACTTC. It specifies CASSPRRGRKDEQYF.

V gene TRBV28 combines with J gene TRBJ1-2, with D tentatively TRBD1 (5 bases). V lost 3 bases and J 4 bases, leaving 12 bases between the germline ends. Per germline, CDR1 MDHEN and CDR2 SYDVKM. The CDR3 loop spans 14 amino acids. The CDR3 here is CASSFLDMAYGYTF. CDR3 DNA: TGTGCCAGCAGTTTTTTGGACATGGCCTATGGCTACACCTTC.